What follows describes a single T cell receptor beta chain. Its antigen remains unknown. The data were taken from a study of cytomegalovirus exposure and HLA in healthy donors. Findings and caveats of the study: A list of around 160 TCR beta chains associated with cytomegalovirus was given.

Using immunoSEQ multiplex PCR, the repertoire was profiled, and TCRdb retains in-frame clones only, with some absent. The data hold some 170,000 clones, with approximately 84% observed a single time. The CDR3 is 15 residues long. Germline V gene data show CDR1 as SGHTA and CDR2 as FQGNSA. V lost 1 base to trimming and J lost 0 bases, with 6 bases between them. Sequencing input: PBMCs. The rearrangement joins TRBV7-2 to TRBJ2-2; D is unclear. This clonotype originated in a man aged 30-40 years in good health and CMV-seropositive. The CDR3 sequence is CASSLGPSNTGELFF. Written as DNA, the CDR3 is TGTGCCAGCAGCTTAGGGCCGTCGAACACCGGGGAGCTGTTTTTT.